This T cell receptor beta chain comes out of a study of blood T cell repertoires in COVID-19. Study-level information: Researchers got acute and convalescent COVID-19 samples from the United States, Italy and Spain.

Authors' processing steps: Reference gene primer amplification gave nucleated cell count estimates. Only in-frame clones appear in the TCRdb table, and some are missing; sequencing was by immunoSEQ multiplex PCR. D and trimming come from the DNA, and the V and J calls and clone size come from that table. The profile shows approximately 490,000 clones, roughly 90% of them singletons. Per germline, CDR1 SGHNT and CDR2 YYREEE (reference sequence). The CDR3 length is 14 residues. Trimming stripped 4 bases from V and 4 bases from J, with 14 bases between. Cohorts were assigned according to the clinical history that participants reported. Resolution of symptoms, clearance, or two negative PCRs was present in recovered Cohort 3 donors.

The sequence came from a woman between 18 and 30 years old who had recovered from COVID-19. The chain recombines TRBV5-4 with TRBJ1-2, with a possible D match to TRBD1 (5 bases). The specimen sequenced was PBMCs or T cells enriched from blood (not recorded which). The CDR3, as DNA: TGTGCCAGCAGCCTCGCGGCGGGGGTCTATGGCTACACCTTC. Translating gives CASSLAAGVYGYTF.